The 18 T cell receptor beta chains listed next were all sequenced from one sample in a study of glioma-infiltrating T cells. Amplification of TCR alpha and beta CDR3 regions from RNA used iRepertoire nested multiplex PCR. TCRdb processed the multiplex PCR reads anew with MiXCR; each CDR3 protein has one entry. The table includes about 180,000 distinct CDR3 sequences, roughly two fifths detected once. The sequencing input was glioma tissue, nonneoplastic brain tissue, or PBMCs (not recorded which). These receptors all stem from a human donor with low-grade glioma or glioblastoma, undergoing nonglioma brain surgery, or in good health (not recorded which).

The table lists this clonotype with many counts. V gene TRBV28 combines with J gene TRBJ2-7; no clear D gene. Germline V lookup: CDR1 MDHEN, CDR2 SYDVKM. V was shortened by 1 base and J by 3 bases, with 10 bases between the two germline ends. The CDR3 runs 14 residues. CDR3 nucleotides: TGTGCCAGCAGTTTATCTCAGAGTCTCTACGAGCAGTACTTC. The encoded protein is CASSLSQSLYEQYF. Based on the CDR3 plus reference TRBV28 and TRBJ2-7, the full variable domain is DVKVTQSSRYLVKRTGEKVFLECVQDMDHENMFWYRQDPGLGLRLIYFSYDVKMKEKGDIPEGYSVSREKKERFSLILESASTNQTSMYLCASSLSQSLYEQYFGPGTRLTVT.

This chain links TRBV20-1 with TRBJ1-5; D not certain. CDR1 and CDR2 from the germline V gene are DFQATT and SNEGSKA (reference sequence). V lost 6 bases, J lost 7 bases, and 22 bases lay in between. The CDR3 consists of 15 residues. The CDR3 spells CSAPEGSGHLQPQHF. Written as DNA, the CDR3 is TGCAGTGCCCCCGAAGGGAGCGGGCACCTCCAGCCCCAGCATTTT.

The chain links TRBV2 to TRBJ2-1, with 12 bases matching TRBD2. CDR3 length equals 14 residues. Germline V lookup: CDR1 SNHLY, CDR2 FYNNEI. V lost 2 bases, J lost 10 bases, and 3 bases stayed unmatched. The CDR3 spells CASSELGLAGEQFF. The CDR3 nucleotides read TGTGCCAGCAGTGAATTGGGACTAGCGGGCGAGCAGTTCTTC.

For this clonotype: Given a much more abundant clone one base away, this may be a read error. This chain links TRBV20-1 with TRBJ2-3, with D possibly being TRBD1 or TRBD2 (5 bases each). In germline, CDR1 is DFQATT, CDR2 SNEGSKA (reference sequence). The CDR3 is 15 residues long. Trimming cost V 0 bases and J 8 bases, with 18 bases left between them. For the CDR3, the DNA is TGCAGTGCTAGAGATCGTATGAGGGACCCAGGTACGCAGTATTTT. Protein sequence: CSARDRMRDPGTQYF.

This clonotype was observed a single time. This may be a read error: a much more frequent sequence differs by one nucleotide. This chain joins TRBV7-2 and TRBJ2-3; the D is unclear. CDR3 length: 15 residues. CDR1 and CDR2 from the germline V gene are SGHTA and FQGNSA. CDR3 nucleotides: TGTGCCAGCAGCTTAGGTCTCCTTCTCACAGAAACGCAGTATTTT. Translated, it gives CASSLGLLLTETQYF.

As to this clonotype: A much larger clonotype is one base distant, so this may be a read error. The chain carries TRBV20-1 and TRBJ2-7; D might be TRBD1 (5 bases). Germline V lookup: CDR1 DFQATT, CDR2 SNEGSKA (reference sequence). This CDR3 is built from 11 residues. V dropped 6 bases and J dropped 8 bases, with 14 bases sitting between them. The chain's CDR3 is CSAATVKQQYF. DNA of the CDR3: TGCAGTGCCGCGACAGTGAAACAGCAGTACTTC.

This clonotype has more than one count but fewer than ten. The chain carries TRBV5-1 and TRBJ2-1; 14 nucleotides align to TRBD2. J gave up 14 bases and V 4 bases, and 17 bases lay outside the gene matches. The CDR3 is 17 amino acids. Germline-derived CDR1 and CDR2 are SGHRS and YFSETQ. The CDR3: CASSPGLAGGTGRLEFF. CDR3 nucleotides: TGCGCCAGCAGCCCCGGACTAGCGGGAGGAACCGGTCGTTTGGAGTTCTTC.

A word on this clonotype: One end of the junction varies from germline; a read error may be responsible. The chain carries TRBV27 and TRBJ2-5, with 10 bases fitting TRBD2. Germline CDR1 MNHEY, CDR2 SMNVEV (reference sequence). The CDR3 has 17 residues. CDR3 DNA: TGTGCCAGCAGTTTTGGTGGTAGCGGGAGGCCAAGAGAGACACAGTACTTC. Translated, it gives CASSFGGSGRPRETQYF.

For this clonotype: This may arise from a read error, as a much more abundant clone is one base away. V gene TRBV2 combines with J gene TRBJ1-5; D is uncertain. This CDR3 comprises 14 residues. Germline CDR1 and CDR2: SNHLY and FYNNEI. This CDR3 reads CASSKLVTNLPQHF. As DNA, the CDR3 is TGTGCCAGCAGCAAACTGGTCACTAATCTGCCCCAGCATTTT.

The V gene is TRBV29-1, the J gene TRBJ1-2, with 8 nucleotides matching TRBD1. CDR1 SQVTM and CDR2 ANQGSEA come from the germline V gene. V was pared by 1 base and J by 4 bases, with 5 bases of the junction left unmatched. The CDR3 has 14 amino acids. The chain's CDR3 is CSVEVSGGGYGYTF. In DNA form, the CDR3 reads TGCAGCGTTGAAGTTTCAGGGGGCGGCTATGGCTACACCTTC.

The sample holds many counts of this clonotype. This chain connects TRBV20-1 to TRBJ2-1; D unclear. The V gene lost 6 bases and the J gene lost 5 bases, with 11 bases spanning the gap. Germline CDR1 and CDR2: DFQATT and SNEGSKA (reference sequence). CDR3 length: 12 amino acids. DNA of the CDR3: TGCAGTGCCATCGACGAAGACAATGAGCAGTTCTTC. Residues: CSAIDEDNEQFF.

This clonotype was counted ten times or more. The V and J genes are TRBV20-1 and TRBJ2-6, with D unclear. Trimming removed 0 bases at V and 0 bases at J, with 9 bases between. Germline V gene lookup returns CDR1 DFQATT and CDR2 SNEGSKA (reference sequence). The CDR3 consists of 16 residues. In DNA form, the CDR3 reads TGCAGTGCTAGAGATCATCAGAGCTCTGGGGCCAACGTCCTGACTTTC. The encoded protein is CSARDHQSSGANVLTF.

This clonotype was recorded many times. V and J are TRBV24-1 and TRBJ2-1, with 8 bases aligning to TRBD2. CDR1 KGHDR and CDR2 SFDVKD come from the germline V gene. V gave up 2 bases and J gave up 8 bases; unmatched junction bases: 10. This CDR3 is 16 amino acids long. CDR3 sequence reads: CATSDSFGLAIHEQFF. CDR3 DNA: TGTGCCACCAGTGATTCCTTTGGACTAGCCATCCATGAGCAGTTCTTC.

There are many counts of this clonotype. The genes are TRBV3-1 and TRBJ2-5, with D unclear. The CDR3 loop spans 13 amino acids. The germline CDR1 and CDR2 sequences are LGHDT and YNNKEL (reference sequence). The V and J ends lost 0 bases and 9 bases respectively, with 11 bases between them. The CDR3 nucleotides read TGTGCCAGCAGCCAAGAATCAGGTCTGTCCCAGTACTTC. As protein: CASSQESGLSQYF.

Comments on this clonotype: The junction departs from germline at one end; a sequencing error may be responsible. V gene TRBV20-1 combines with J gene TRBJ2-7; tentatively, D is TRBD2 (6 bases). The CDR3 covers 12 residues. Germline V gene data show CDR1 as DFQATT and CDR2 as SNEGSKA (reference sequence). The CDR3 reads CIASEGFYEQYF. CDR3 DNA: TGCATTGCTAGCGAGGGCTTCTACGAGCAGTACTTC.

This clonotype has a handful of counts. The chain is built from TRBV7-9 and TRBJ2-1; 8 bases are shared with TRBD2. This CDR3 is built from 14 residues. Per the germline V gene, CDR1 is SEHNR and CDR2 is FQNEAQ (reference sequence). The ends lost 0 bases at V and 7 bases at J; junction bases unmatched: 2. This chain's CDR3 is CASSLASGRNEQFF. DNA of the CDR3: TGTGCCAGCAGCTTAGCGAGCGGGAGAAATGAGCAGTTCTTC. The variable domain in full, with the rest retrieved from reference TRBV7-9 and TRBJ2-1, is DTGVSQNPRHKITKRGQNVTFRCDPISEHNRLYWYRQTLGQGPEFLTYFQNEAQLEKSRLLSDRFSAERPKGSFSTLEIQRTEQGDSAMYLCASSLASGRNEQFFGPGTRLTVL.

The chain employs TRBV2 and TRBJ1-3; tentatively, D is TRBD1 (6 bases). Germline assignment: CDR1 SNHLY and CDR2 FYNNEI. The CDR3 totals 15 residues. The V end lost 5 bases, the J end lost 3 bases, and 14 bases lay between the germline ends. CDR3 DNA sequence: TGTGCCAGCAGTACCGGACAGCTCTATGGAAACACCATATATTTT. This codes for CASSTGQLYGNTIYF.

This clonotype showed up many times. The chain has TRBV20-1 and TRBJ2-1; D assignment may be TRBD1 or TRBD2 (5 bases each). In germline, CDR1 is DFQATT, CDR2 SNEGSKA (reference sequence). This CDR3 has 16 amino acids. Trimming shortened V by 1 base and J by 3 bases, and 16 bases separated the two germline ends. The CDR3 loop reads CSARGAPGPNYNEQFF. DNA for the CDR3: TGCAGTGCTAGAGGCGCACCGGGACCCAACTACAATGAGCAGTTCTTC.